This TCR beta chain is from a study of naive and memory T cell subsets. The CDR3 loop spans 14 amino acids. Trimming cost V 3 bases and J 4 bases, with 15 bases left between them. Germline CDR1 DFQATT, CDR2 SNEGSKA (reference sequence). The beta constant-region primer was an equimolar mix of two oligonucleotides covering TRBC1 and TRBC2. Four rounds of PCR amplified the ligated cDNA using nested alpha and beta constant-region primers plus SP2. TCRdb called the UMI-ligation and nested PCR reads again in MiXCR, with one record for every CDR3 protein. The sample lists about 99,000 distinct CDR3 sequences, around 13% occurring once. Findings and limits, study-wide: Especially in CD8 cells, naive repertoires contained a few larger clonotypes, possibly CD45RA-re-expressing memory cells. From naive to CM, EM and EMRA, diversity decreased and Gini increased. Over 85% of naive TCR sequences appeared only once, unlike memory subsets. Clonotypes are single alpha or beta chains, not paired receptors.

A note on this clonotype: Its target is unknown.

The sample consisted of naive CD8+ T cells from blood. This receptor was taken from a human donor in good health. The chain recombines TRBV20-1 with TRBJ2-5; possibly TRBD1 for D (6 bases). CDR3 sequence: CSASSTGIGETQYF. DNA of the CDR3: TGCAGTGCTAGTTCCACAGGGATAGGAGAGACCCAGTACTTC.